The clone carrying this T cell receptor beta chain was counted many times. Its specificity is not known. The method for making cDNA was 5'RACE, and it used 10-nucleotide random UMIs. TCRdb ran MiXCR on the 5' RACE reads and lists one entry per CDR3 protein. The data show more than 100,000 distinct CDR3 sequences, 10% to 12% seen once. This record comes from a study of neurological immune-mediated disorders. CDR1 is SEHNR, CDR2 FQNEAQ, per germline (reference sequence). V was pared by 4 bases and J by 1 base, with 5 bases of the junction left unmatched. This CDR3 contains 15 residues. Study results and limitations: Patients with HTLV-1-associated myelopathy showed the most TCR clonal expansion. Those with multiple sclerosis showed the least, falling below healthy controls. Private repertoires in all groups were suggested, as expanded clones shared no CDR3 amino acid sequences across subjects.

Described time point: longitudinal time-point 3. 2 million unsorted PBMCs were stored in RNAlater at -80 °C before RNA extraction. This TCR was recovered from a female donor with HTLV-1-associated myelopathy (HAM/TSP). The gene calls are TRBV7-9 and TRBJ2-3, with 7 bases fitting TRBD2. The specimen sequenced was PBMCs. The CDR3 DNA follows: TGTGCCAGCAGCTCCCTAGCGGCAGGCACAGATACGCAGTATTTT. Translation gives CASSSLAAGTDTQYF.